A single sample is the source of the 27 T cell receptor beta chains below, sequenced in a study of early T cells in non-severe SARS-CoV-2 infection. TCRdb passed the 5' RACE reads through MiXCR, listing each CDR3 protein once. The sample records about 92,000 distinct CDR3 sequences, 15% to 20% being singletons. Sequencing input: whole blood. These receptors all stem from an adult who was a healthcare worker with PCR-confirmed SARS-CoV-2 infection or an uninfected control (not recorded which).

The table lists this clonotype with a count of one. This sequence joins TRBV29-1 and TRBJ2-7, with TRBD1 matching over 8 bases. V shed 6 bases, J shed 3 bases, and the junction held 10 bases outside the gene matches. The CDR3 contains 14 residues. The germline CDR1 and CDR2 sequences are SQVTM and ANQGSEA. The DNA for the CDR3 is TGCAGCGTAGCTTGGGGACAGGAATTCTACGAGCAGTACTTC. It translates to CSVAWGQEFYEQYF.

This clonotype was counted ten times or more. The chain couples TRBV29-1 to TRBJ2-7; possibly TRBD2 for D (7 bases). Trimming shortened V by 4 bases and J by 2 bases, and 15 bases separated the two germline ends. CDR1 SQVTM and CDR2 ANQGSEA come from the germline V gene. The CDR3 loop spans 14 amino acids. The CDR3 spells CSVGGGGQTYEQYF. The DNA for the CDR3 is TGCAGCGTTGGAGGGGGAGGGCAGACCTACGAGCAGTACTTC.

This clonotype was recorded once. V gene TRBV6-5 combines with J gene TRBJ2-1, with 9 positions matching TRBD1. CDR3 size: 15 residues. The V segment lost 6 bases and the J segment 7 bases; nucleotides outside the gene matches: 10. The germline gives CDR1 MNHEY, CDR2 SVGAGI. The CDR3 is CASSLQGAGGNEQFF. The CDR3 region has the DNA TGTGCCAGCAGCCTACAGGGGGCCGGAGGGAATGAGCAGTTCTTC.

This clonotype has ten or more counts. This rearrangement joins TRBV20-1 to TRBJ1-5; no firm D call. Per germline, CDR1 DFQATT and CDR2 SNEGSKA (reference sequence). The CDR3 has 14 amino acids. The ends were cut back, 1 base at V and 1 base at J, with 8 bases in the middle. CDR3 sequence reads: CSARGWRSNQPQHF. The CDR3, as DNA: TGCAGTGCTAGAGGTTGGAGGAGCAATCAGCCCCAGCATTTT.

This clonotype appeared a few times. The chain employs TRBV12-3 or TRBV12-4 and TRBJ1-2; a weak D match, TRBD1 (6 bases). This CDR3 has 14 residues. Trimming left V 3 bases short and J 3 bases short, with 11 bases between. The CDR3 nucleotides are TGTGCCAGCAGTTTGAACAGGGAGGACTATGGCTACACCTTC. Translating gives CASSLNREDYGYTF.

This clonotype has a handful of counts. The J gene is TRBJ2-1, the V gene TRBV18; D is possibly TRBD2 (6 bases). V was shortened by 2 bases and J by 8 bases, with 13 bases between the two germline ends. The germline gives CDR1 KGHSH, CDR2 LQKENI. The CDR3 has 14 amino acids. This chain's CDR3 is CASSPVAGRYEQFF. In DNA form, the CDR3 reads TGTGCCAGCTCACCAGTGGCGGGAAGGTATGAGCAGTTCTTC.

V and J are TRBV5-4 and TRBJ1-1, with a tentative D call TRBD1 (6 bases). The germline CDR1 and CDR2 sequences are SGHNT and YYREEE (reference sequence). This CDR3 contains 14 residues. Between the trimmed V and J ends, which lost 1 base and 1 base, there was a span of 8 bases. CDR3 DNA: TGTGCCAGCAGCTTGAGGGACAAGAACACTGAAGCTTTCTTT. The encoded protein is CASSLRDKNTEAFF. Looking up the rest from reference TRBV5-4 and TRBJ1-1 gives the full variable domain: ETGVTQSPTHLIKTRGQQVTLRCSSQSGHNTVSWYQQALGQGPQFIFQYYREEENGRGNFPPRFSGLQFPNYSSELNVNALELDDSALYLCASSLRDKNTEAFFGQGTRLTVV.

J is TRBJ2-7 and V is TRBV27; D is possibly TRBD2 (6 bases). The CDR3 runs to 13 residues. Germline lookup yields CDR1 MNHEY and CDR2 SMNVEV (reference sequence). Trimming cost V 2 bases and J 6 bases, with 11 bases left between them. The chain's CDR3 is CASSLGGLSEQYF. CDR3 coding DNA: TGTGCCAGCAGTTTAGGAGGGCTGAGCGAGCAGTACTTC.

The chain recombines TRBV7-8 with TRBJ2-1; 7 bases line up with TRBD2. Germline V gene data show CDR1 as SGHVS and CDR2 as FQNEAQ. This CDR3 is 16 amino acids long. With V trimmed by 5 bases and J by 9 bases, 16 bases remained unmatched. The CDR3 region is CASSPSLALTRREQFF. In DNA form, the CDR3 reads TGTGCCAGCAGCCCCTCACTAGCGTTGACACGACGTGAGCAGTTCTTC.

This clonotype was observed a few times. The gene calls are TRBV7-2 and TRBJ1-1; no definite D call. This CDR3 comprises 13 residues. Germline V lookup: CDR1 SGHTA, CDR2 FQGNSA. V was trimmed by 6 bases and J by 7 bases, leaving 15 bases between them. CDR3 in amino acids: CASSNAGWVEAFF. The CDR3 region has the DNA TGTGCCAGCAGTAATGCCGGGTGGGTTGAAGCTTTCTTT.

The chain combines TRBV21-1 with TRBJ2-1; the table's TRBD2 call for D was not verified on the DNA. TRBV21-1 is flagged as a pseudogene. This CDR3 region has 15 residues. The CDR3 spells CASSKTSVDYNEQFF. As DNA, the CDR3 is TGTGCCAGCAGCAAAACTAGCGTTGACTACAATGAGCAGTTCTTC.

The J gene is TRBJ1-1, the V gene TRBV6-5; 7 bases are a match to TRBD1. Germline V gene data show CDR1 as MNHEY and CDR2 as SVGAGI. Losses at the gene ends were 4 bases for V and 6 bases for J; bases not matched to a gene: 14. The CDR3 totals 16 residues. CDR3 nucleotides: TGTGCCAGCAGTTCCCTGAGGACAGGAACAACGTCTGAAGCTTTCTTT. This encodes CASSSLRTGTTSEAFF.

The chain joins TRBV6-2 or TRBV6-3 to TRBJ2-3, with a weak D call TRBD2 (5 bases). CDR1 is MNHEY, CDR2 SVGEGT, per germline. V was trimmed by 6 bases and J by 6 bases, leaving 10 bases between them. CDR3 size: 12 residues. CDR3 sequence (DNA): TGTGCCAGCAGCTCAACGGGGGATACGCAGTATTTT. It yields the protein CASSSTGDTQYF.

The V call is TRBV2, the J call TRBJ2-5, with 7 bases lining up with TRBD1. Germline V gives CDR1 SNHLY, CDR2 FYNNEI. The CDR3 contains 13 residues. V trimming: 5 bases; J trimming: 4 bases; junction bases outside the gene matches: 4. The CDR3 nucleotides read TGTGCCAGCAGTCGGGACAGTCGAGAGACCCAGTACTTC. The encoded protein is CASSRDSRETQYF.

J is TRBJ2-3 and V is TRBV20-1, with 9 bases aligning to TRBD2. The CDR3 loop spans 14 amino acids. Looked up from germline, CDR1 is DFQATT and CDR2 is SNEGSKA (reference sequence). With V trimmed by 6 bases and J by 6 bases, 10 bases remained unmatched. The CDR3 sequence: CSAPRREGRDTQYF. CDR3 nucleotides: TGCAGTGCCCCCAGGCGGGAGGGCCGGGATACGCAGTATTTT.

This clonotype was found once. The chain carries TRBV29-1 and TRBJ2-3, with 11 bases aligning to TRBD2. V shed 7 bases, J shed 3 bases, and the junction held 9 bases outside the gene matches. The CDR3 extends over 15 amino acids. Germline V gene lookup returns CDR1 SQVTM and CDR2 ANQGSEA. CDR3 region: CSARPLAGGTDTQYF. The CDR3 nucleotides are TGCAGCGCCCGACCCCTAGCGGGAGGTACAGATACGCAGTATTTT.

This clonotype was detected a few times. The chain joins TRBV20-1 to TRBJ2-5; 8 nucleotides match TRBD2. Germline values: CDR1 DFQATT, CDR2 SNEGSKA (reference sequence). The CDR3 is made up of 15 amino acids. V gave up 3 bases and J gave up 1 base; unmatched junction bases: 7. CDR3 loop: CSASRAGAPQETQYF. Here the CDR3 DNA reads TGCAGTGCTAGCCGAGCGGGGGCGCCCCAAGAGACCCAGTACTTC.

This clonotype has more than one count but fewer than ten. The DNA for the CDR3 is TGCAGCGTGACGGACATGATGAACACTGAAGCTTTCTTT. It encodes CSVTDMMNTEAFF. The V gene is TRBV29-1, the J gene TRBJ1-1, with TRBD1 as a possible D gene (5 bases). Germline CDR1 reads SQVTM; CDR2 reads ANQGSEA. V was trimmed by 6 bases and J by 0 bases, leaving 11 bases between them. The CDR3 runs 13 residues.

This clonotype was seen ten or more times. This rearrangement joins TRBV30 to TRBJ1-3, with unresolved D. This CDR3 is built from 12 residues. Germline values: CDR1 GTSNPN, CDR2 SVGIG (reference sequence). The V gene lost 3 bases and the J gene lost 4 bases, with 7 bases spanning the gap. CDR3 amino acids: CAWRNQGNTIYF. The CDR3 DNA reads TGTGCCTGGAGGAATCAAGGAAACACCATATATTTT.

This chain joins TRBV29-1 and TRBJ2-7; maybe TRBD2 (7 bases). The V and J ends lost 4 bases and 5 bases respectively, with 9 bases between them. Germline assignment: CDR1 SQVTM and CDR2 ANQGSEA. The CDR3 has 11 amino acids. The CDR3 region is CSVGEGDEQYF. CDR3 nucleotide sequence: TGCAGCGTTGGGGAGGGGGACGAGCAGTACTTC.

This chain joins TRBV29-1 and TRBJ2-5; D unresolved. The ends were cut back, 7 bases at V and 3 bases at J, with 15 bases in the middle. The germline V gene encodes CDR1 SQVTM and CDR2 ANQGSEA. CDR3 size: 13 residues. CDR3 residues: CSAPRVEEETQYF. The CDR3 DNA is TGCAGCGCCCCAAGGGTTGAGGAAGAGACCCAGTACTTC. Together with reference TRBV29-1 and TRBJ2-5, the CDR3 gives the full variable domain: SAVISQKPSRDICQRGTSLTIQCQVDSQVTMMFWYRQQPGQSLTLIATANQGSEATYESGFVIDKFPISRPNLTFSTLTVSNMSPEDSSIYLCSAPRVEEETQYFGPGTRLLVL.

For the CDR3, the DNA is TGTGCCACCAGCCGCCGGGACAGGGGGCAGGGTGAGCAGTTCTTC. Residues: CATSRRDRGQGEQFF. The chain couples TRBV15 to TRBJ2-1; 12 nucleotides match TRBD1. J lost 9 bases, V lost 5 bases, and 8 bases had no gene match. Germline CDR1 reads LNHNV; CDR2 reads YYDKDF (reference sequence). CDR3 length: 15 amino acids. The full variable domain, completed using reference TRBV15 and TRBJ2-1, is DAMVIQNPRYQVTQFGKPVTLSCSQTLNHNVMYWYQQKSSQAPKLLFHYYDKDFNNEADTPDNFQSRRPNTSFCFLDIRSPGLGDTAMYLCATSRRDRGQGEQFFGPGTRLTVL.

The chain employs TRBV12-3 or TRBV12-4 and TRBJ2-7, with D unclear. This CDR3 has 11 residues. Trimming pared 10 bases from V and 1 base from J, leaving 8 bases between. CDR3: CATSDSYEQYF. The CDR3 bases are TGTGCCACTTCGGATTCCTACGAGCAGTACTTC.

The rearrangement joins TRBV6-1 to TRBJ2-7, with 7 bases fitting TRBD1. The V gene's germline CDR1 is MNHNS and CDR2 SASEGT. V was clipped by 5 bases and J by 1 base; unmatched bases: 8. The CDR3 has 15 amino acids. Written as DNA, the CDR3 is TGTGCCAGCAGTACCGGGACAGTCAAATCCTACGAGCAGTACTTC. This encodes CASSTGTVKSYEQYF.

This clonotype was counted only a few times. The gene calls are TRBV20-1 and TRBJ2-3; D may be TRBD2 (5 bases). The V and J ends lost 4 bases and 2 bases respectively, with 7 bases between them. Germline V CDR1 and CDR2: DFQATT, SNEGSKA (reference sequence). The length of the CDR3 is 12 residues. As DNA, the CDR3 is TGCAGTGCTACGGGGAACACAGATACGCAGTATTTT. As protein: CSATGNTDTQYF.

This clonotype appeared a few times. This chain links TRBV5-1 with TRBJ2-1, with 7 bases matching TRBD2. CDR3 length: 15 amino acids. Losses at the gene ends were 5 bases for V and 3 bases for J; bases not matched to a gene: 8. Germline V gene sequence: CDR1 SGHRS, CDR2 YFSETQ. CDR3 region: CASRPSPGGYNEQFF. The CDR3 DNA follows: TGCGCCAGCAGACCCTCCCCGGGGGGCTACAATGAGCAGTTCTTC.

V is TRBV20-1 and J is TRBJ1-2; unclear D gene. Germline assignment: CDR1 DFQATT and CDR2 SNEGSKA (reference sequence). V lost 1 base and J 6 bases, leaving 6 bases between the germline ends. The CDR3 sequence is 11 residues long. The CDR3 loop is CSARVIHGYTF. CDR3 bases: TGCAGTGCTAGAGTGATCCATGGCTACACCTTC.